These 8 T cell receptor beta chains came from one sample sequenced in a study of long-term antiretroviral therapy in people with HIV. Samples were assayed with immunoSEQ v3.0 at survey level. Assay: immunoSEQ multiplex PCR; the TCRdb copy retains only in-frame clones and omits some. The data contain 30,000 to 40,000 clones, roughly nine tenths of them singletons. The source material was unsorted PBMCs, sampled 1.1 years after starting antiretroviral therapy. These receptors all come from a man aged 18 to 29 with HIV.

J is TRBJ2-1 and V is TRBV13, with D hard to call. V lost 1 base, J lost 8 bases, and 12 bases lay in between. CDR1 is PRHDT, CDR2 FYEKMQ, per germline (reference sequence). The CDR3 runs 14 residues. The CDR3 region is CASSLVSNFDEQFF. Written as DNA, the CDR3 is TGTGCCAGCAGCTTAGTATCAAACTTTGATGAGCAGTTCTTC.

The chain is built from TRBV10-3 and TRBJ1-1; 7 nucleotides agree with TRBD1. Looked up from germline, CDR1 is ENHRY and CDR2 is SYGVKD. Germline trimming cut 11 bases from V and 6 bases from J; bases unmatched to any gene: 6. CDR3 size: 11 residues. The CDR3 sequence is CAAKTGSEAFF. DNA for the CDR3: TGTGCCGCCAAGACAGGGTCTGAAGCTTTCTTT.

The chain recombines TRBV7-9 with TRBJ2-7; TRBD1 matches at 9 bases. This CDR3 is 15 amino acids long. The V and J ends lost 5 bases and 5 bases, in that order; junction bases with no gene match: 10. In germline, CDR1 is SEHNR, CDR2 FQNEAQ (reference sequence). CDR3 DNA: TGTGCCAGCAGCCGCCGGGACAGGGATCCCGACGAGCAGTACTTC. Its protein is CASSRRDRDPDEQYF. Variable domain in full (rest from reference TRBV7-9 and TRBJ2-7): DTGVSQNPRHKITKRGQNVTFRCDPISEHNRLYWYRQTLGQGPEFLTYFQNEAQLEKSRLLSDRFSAERPKGSFSTLEIQRTEQGDSAMYLCASSRRDRDPDEQYFGPGTRLTVT.

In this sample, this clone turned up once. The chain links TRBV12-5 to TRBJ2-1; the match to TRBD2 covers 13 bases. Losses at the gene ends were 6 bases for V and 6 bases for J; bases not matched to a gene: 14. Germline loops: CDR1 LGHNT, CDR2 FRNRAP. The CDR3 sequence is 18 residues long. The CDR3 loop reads CASGRGLAGAHLVNEQFF. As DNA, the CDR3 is TGTGCTAGTGGCCGAGGACTAGCGGGAGCCCATCTAGTCAATGAGCAGTTCTTC.

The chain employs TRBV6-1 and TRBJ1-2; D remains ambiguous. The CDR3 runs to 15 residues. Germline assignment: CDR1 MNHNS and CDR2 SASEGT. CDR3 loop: CATAAIGIGIGGYTF. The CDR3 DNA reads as TGTGCTACAGCAGCGATCGGCATCGGGATAGGAGGCTACACCTTC.

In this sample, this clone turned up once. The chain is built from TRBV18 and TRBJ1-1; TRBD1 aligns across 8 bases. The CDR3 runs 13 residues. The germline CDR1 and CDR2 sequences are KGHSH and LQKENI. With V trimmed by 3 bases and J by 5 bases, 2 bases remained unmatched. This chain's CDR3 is CASSPRTGTEAFF. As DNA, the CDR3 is TGTGCCAGCTCACCTCGGACAGGGACTGAAGCTTTCTTT.

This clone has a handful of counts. The CDR3 sequence: CASSQEVGTAHGYTF. The CDR3 DNA sequence: TGTGCCAGCAGCCAAGAAGTCGGGACAGCCCATGGCTACACCTTC. This sequence joins TRBV14 and TRBJ1-2, with 7 bases fitting TRBD1. The CDR3 is made up of 15 amino acids. V dropped 0 bases and J dropped 6; count of bases not matched to a gene: 7. CDR1 and CDR2 (germline): SGHDN, FVKESK.

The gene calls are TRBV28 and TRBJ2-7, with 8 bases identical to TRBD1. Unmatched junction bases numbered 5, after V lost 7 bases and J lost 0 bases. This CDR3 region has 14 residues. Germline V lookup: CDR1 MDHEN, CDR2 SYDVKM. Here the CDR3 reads CASTWTGSSYEQYF. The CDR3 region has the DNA TGTGCCAGCACCTGGACAGGGAGCTCCTACGAGCAGTACTTC.